This T cell receptor beta chain was sequenced during a study of blood T cells in healthy people across ages. This clonotype was seen a single time. Its target is not known. The authors ran a second PCR of about 7 to 11 cycles using a sample-barcoded 5' primer and a J-beta primer mix. TCRdb analysed the 5' RACE reads with MiXCR anew, one entry per CDR3 protein. This sample has about 690,000 distinct CDR3 sequences; approximately 40% occur once, and the top ten carry around 30%. Findings of the study overall: Per million T cells, TCR beta diversity dropped about linearly as age rose. There was a strong correlation between TCR beta diversity and naive T cell percentage.

Every donor gave 9.5 to 10 milliliters of peripheral blood. Isolation recovered at least 6.5 million PBMCs from every sample. The CDR3 contains 15 residues. CDR1 and CDR2 from the germline V gene are SGHRS and YFSETQ. The specimen was blood. This clonotype originated in a man older than 75 in good health. The V call is TRBV5-1, the J call TRBJ2-4; 9 bases match TRBD1. The better agreement between TRBJ2-7 and the DNA end casts doubt on the J call. CDR3 sequence: CASSFRDRALDEQYF. The CDR3 bases are TGCGCCAGCAGCTTCCGGGACAGGGCATTGGACGAGCAGTACTTC.